This record looks at one T cell receptor (beta chain) sequence and its context. This clonotype showed up many times. What this receptor recognizes is not known. It has no much larger one-base neighbor in the sample; base qualities were not kept. The sample comes from a study of T cell repertoires in cytomegalovirus infection (dated by TCRdb to between 2018 and 2021). About the study as a whole: The HLA type of each donor mattered for the analysis, because public TCR beta signatures pointed to carriage of CMV infection along with the matching HLA type.

Sequencing relied on an Illumina HiSeq 1500. The public reads were quality trimmed at Q25 with fastp and then assembled into clones with MiXCR by TCRdb, keeping productive beta chains. Duplicate CDR3 protein sequences are folded into a single record with the most common DNA and genes. The sample records under 150,000 distinct CDR3 sequences, less than 9.5% of which are singletons. The leading ten clones occupy over 9.5% of the sample. Overall study outcomes, separate from this receptor: The ex vivo response was dominated by HLA-C-restricted CMV-specific TCR beta clonotypes, and the single most frequent clonotype in two of eight donors was supplied by these HLA-C-restricted clonotypes. Cumulative frequency of public TCR beta family members discriminated carriers of CMV infection plus the relevant HLA type in this cohort and an independent approximately 350-donor cohort.

CDR1 and CDR2 are read off the germline V gene as SGHTA and FQGNSA. Trimming takes 1 base from V and 9 bases from J, and the germline ends sit 19 bases apart. The cysteine opens and the phenylalanine closes a CDR3 of 16 amino acids. The kept DNA is CDR3 alone, 48 bases in frame from the first base. The sequenced material came from PBMCs. The chain is encoded by TRBV7-2 joined to TRBJ1-5, with TRBD1 perhaps the D gene, on 6 matching bases. The TCR originated in a human donor in good health (CMV status not recorded). Some clones in this sample may be carry-over from other donors' samples. This receptor has the CDR3 CASSLGTPQGGRPQHF. The base sequence is TGTGCCAGCAGCTTAGGAACCCCACAGGGCGGAAGGCCCCAGCATTTT. The reference TRBV7-2 and TRBJ1-5 proteins fill in what lies around the CDR3, so the full variable domain reads GAGVSQSPSNKVTEKGKDVELRCDPISGHTALYWYRQSLGQGLEFLIYFQGNSAPDKSGLPSDRFSAERTGGSVSTLTIQRTQQEDSAVYLCASSLGTPQGGRPQHFGDGTRLSIL.